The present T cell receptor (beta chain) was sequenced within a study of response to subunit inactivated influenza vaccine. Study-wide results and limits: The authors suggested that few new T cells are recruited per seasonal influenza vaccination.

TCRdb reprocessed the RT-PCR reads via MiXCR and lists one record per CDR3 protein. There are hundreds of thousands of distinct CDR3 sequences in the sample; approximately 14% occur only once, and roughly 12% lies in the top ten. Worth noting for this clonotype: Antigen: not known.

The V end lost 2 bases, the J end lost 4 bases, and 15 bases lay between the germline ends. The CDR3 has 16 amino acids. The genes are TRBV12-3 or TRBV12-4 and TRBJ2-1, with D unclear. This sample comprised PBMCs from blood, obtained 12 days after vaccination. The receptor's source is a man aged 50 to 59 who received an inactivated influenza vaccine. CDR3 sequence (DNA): TGTGCCAGCAGTTTAATCGGGCCATACGGGTACAATGAGCAGTTCTTC. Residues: CASSLIGPYGYNEQFF.